These 30 T cell receptor beta chains share one sample of origin, sequenced in a study of shared clonotypes between healthy human individuals. The data were produced by immunoSEQ multiplex PCR, yet TCRdb's version contains in-frame clones alone and is incomplete. The profile shows more than 2 million clones, over 85% of them singletons. Sample: naive CD4+ T cells sorted from blood. The subset: CD45RA+ positively selected. The source of these receptors is a young man in good health.

The CDR3 reads CATCRGVVRNSPLHF. CDR3 nucleotide sequence: TGTGCCACCTGTAGGGGGGTTGTTCGTAATTCACCCCTCCACTTT. The rearrangement joins TRBV6-5 to TRBJ1-6; D possibly corresponds to TRBD1 (6 bases). CDR1 and CDR2 from the germline V gene are MNHEY and SVGAGI. The CDR3 spans 15 residues. With 10 bases removed from V and 6 bases from J, the gap between germline ends came to 19 bases.

The chain carries TRBV11-2 and TRBJ2-7; TRBD1 matches at 8 bases. Germline assignment: CDR1 SGHAT and CDR2 FQNNGV. The CDR3 covers 15 residues. Unmatched junction bases numbered 8, after V lost 1 base and J lost 6 bases. The CDR3 sequence is CASSLAGGIITEQYF. The CDR3 DNA follows: TGTGCCAGCAGCTTAGCAGGGGGCATCATTACCGAGCAGTACTTC.

Points on this clone: This same CDR3 is encoded by further DNA sequences in the sample. The chain uses TRBV19 and TRBJ2-7; D gene ambiguous. Looked up from germline, CDR1 is LNHDA and CDR2 is SQIVND (reference sequence). The CDR3 runs 13 residues. V gave up 5 bases and J gave up 0 bases, with 8 bases separating them. CDR3 sequence (DNA): TGTGCCAGTAGTGCTGACTCCTCCTACGAGCAGTACTTC. Residues: CASSADSSYEQYF. The whole variable domain, filled in from reference TRBV19 and TRBJ2-7, reads DGGITQSPKYLFRKEGQNVTLSCEQNLNHDAMYWYRQDPGQGLRLIYYSQIVNDFQKGDIAEGYSVSREKKESFPLTVTSAQKNPTAFYLCASSADSSYEQYFGPGTRLTVT.

The V and J genes are TRBV13 and TRBJ1-3; D not resolved. The CDR3 loop spans 15 amino acids. V gave up 4 bases and J gave up 4 bases, with 14 bases separating them. Germline CDR1 and CDR2: PRHDT and FYEKMQ (reference sequence). The CDR3 region has the DNA TGTGCCAGCAGCTCTGATCCGCTTTTGGGAAACACCATATATTTT. As protein: CASSSDPLLGNTIYF.

This clone was detected once. This sequence joins TRBV27 and TRBJ2-3; the D gene is possibly TRBD2 (6 bases). Germline CDR1 MNHEY, CDR2 SMNVEV (reference sequence). Trimming cost V 1 base and J 7 bases, with 18 bases left between them. This CDR3 is 16 amino acids long. In DNA form, the CDR3 reads TGTGCCAGCAGTTTATGGGCTAGCGCCACATCAAATACGCAGTATTTT. Its translation is CASSLWASATSNTQYF.

This chain uses TRBV19 with TRBJ1-5; weak D call: TRBD1 (5 bases). Trimming took 4 bases from V and 3 from J, leaving 13 bases between them. Germline V gene lookup returns CDR1 LNHDA and CDR2 SQIVND (reference sequence). The CDR3 covers 15 residues. The CDR3 DNA reads TGTGCCAGTAGTACTGACAGAAAAATCAATCAGCCCCAGCATTTT. Its translation is CASSTDRKINQPQHF.

The chain uses TRBV7-9 and TRBJ2-7; D assignment may be TRBD1 or TRBD2 (5 bases each). CDR1 SEHNR and CDR2 FQNEAQ come from the germline V gene (reference sequence). V was cut by 0 bases and J by 10 bases, with 19 bases left in between. The CDR3 totals 15 residues. The CDR3 DNA sequence: TGTGCCAGCAGCTTAGCCCTGGGGACGGCGGGTCGTCAGTACTTC. It yields the protein CASSLALGTAGRQYF.

Worth noting for this clone: Sequence at one end of the junction differs from germline and may be a read error. The chain recombines TRBV5-3 with TRBJ2-5; 10 nucleotides match TRBD2. TRBV5-3 is known as an ORF, though its function is uncertain. The CDR3 contains 15 residues. CDR3 sequence (DNA): TGTGCCAGCAGCTTAGACCCTAGCGGGAGTGGGACCCAGTACTTC. It encodes CASSLDPSGSGTQYF.

As concerns this clone: The same CDR3 is also encoded by other DNA sequences in this sample. The J gene is TRBJ1-1, the V gene TRBV29-1; D might be TRBD1 (5 bases). Germline V gene sequence: CDR1 SQVTM, CDR2 ANQGSEA. V lost 2 bases, J lost 2 bases, and 6 bases lay in between. The CDR3 runs 12 residues. CDR3 coding DNA: TGCAGCGTTGAACAGGGAAACACTGAAGCTTTCTTT. Translated, it gives CSVEQGNTEAFF.

The chain combines TRBV30 with TRBJ1-1; D uncertain. The germline V gene encodes CDR1 GTSNPN and CDR2 SVGIG (reference sequence). The CDR3 is 13 residues long. Between the trimmed V and J ends, which lost 5 bases and 0 bases, there was a span of 10 bases. As DNA, the CDR3 is TGTGCCTGGGGCTTTCAGGTGAACACTGAAGCTTTCTTT. Translated, it gives CAWGFQVNTEAFF.

This clone was detected only once. Other DNA variants within this sample encode the same CDR3. The CDR3 here is CASSEETQYF. CDR3 nucleotide sequence: TGTGCCAGTTCGGAAGAGACCCAGTACTTC. The chain uses TRBV2 and TRBJ2-5; D gene uncertain. The CDR3 runs to 10 residues. CDR1 SNHLY and CDR2 FYNNEI come from the germline V gene. Between the trimmed V and J ends, which lost 9 bases and 3 bases, there was a span of 5 bases.

The rearrangement joins TRBV5-4 to TRBJ2-2, with 10 bases matching TRBD2. Germline CDR1 is SGHNT and CDR2 is YYREEE (reference sequence). The V and J ends lost 2 bases and 6 bases, in that order; junction bases with no gene match: 7. The CDR3 is 16 residues long. This CDR3 is CASSLRASGSPGELFF. CDR3 DNA: TGTGCCAGCAGCTTACGGGCTAGCGGGAGTCCCGGGGAGCTGTTTTTT.

The V call is TRBV12-5, the J call TRBJ2-3; TRBD1 matches at 8 bases. Germline V lookup: CDR1 LGHNT, CDR2 FRNRAP. With 2 bases clipped from V and 3 bases from J, the junction kept 7 bases outside the gene matches. The CDR3 has 16 residues. CDR3 amino acids: CASGLSDRAGTDTQYF. The CDR3 nucleotides are TGTGCTAGTGGTTTGTCGGACAGGGCTGGAACAGATACGCAGTATTTT.

V gene TRBV12-5 combines with J gene TRBJ2-1, with 10 positions matching TRBD2. CDR1 and CDR2 (germline): LGHNT, FRNRAP. The CDR3 runs to 13 residues. J gave up 8 bases and V 6 bases, and 4 bases lay outside the gene matches. CDR3 sequence: CASGLAGGYEQFF. The CDR3 DNA sequence: TGTGCTAGTGGATTAGCGGGAGGCTATGAGCAGTTCTTC. Full variable domain (remainder filled in from reference TRBV12-5 and TRBJ2-1): DARVTQTPRHKVTEMGQEVTMRCQPILGHNTVFWYRQTMMQGLELLAYFRNRAPLDDSGMPKDRFSAEMPDATLATLKIQPSEPRDSAVYFCASGLAGGYEQFFGPGTRLTVL.

This clone was detected once. The sample has other DNA sequences that encode this CDR3 too. This chain joins TRBV9 and TRBJ1-2; TRBD1 agrees at 7 bases. V trimming: 2 bases; J trimming: 2 bases; junction bases outside the gene matches: 3. CDR3 length: 14 amino acids. Germline CDR1 SGDLS, CDR2 YYNGEE. This CDR3 is CASSVGTANYGYTF. CDR3 DNA: TGTGCCAGCAGCGTCGGGACAGCGAACTATGGCTACACCTTC.

The CDR3: CASSPGQRIYEQYF. The CDR3 DNA sequence: TGTGCCAGCAGCCCGGGACAGAGGATCTACGAGCAGTACTTC. The chain carries TRBV28 and TRBJ2-7; 7 nucleotides agree with TRBD1. The junction had 8 bases not matched to a gene; V was cut back by 6 bases and J by 3 bases. Looked up from germline, CDR1 is MDHEN and CDR2 is SYDVKM. The CDR3 runs to 14 residues.

This chain joins TRBV30 and TRBJ1-2; D gene uncertain. The CDR3 runs to 13 residues. Germline CDR1 reads GTSNPN; CDR2 reads SVGIG (reference sequence). V gave up 7 bases and J gave up 4 bases, with 16 bases separating them. CDR3 residues: CASPRSSTYGYTF. For the CDR3, the DNA is TGTGCCTCCCCGCGATCTTCTACCTATGGCTACACCTTC.

CDR3 protein: CASSLAGQGAGTQYF. CDR3 DNA sequence: TGTGCCAGCAGCTTAGCGGGACAGGGGGCAGGGACGCAGTATTTT. The chain couples TRBV7-2 to TRBJ2-3; TRBD1 matches 12 bases. Germline lookup yields CDR1 SGHTA and CDR2 FQGNSA. This CDR3 is built from 15 residues. After removal of 0 bases from V and 9 bases from J, the junction contained 4 bases not matched to a gene. Looking up the rest from reference TRBV7-2 and TRBJ2-3 gives the full variable domain: GAGVSQSPSNKVTEKGKDVELRCDPISGHTALYWYRQSLGQGLEFLIYFQGNSAPDKSGLPSDRFSAERTGGSVSTLTIQRTQQEDSAVYLCASSLAGQGAGTQYFGPGTRLTVL.

The rearrangement joins TRBV6-5 to TRBJ2-7, with TRBD2 as a possible D gene (5 bases). Germline V CDR1 and CDR2: MNHEY, SVGAGI. There are 15 residues in the CDR3. Trimming took 3 bases from V and 0 from J, leaving 12 bases between them. The CDR3 reads CASSYAGIGSYEQYF. The CDR3 nucleotides read TGTGCCAGCAGTTATGCCGGGATTGGCTCCTACGAGCAGTACTTC.

The gene calls are TRBV10-1 and TRBJ2-3; perhaps D is TRBD1 or TRBD2 (5 bases each). Germline values: CDR1 WNHNN, CDR2 SYGVQD (reference sequence). V was cut by 2 bases and J by 2 bases, with 14 bases left in between. The CDR3 totals 16 residues. The CDR3: CASSEMRRDPTDTQYF. In DNA form, the CDR3 reads TGCGCCAGCAGTGAGATGCGCCGGGACCCCACAGATACGCAGTATTTT.

V gene TRBV6-6 combines with J gene TRBJ1-1, with TRBD1 matching over 11 bases. CDR1 and CDR2 from the germline V gene are MNHNY and SVGAGI (reference sequence). After removal of 8 bases from V and 4 bases from J, the junction contained 3 bases not matched to a gene. The CDR3 sequence is 13 residues long. CDR3 DNA: TGTGCCAGCGGGGGACAGGGGGGCACTGAAGCTTTCTTT. Its protein is CASGGQGGTEAFF.

The gene calls are TRBV6-6 and TRBJ2-5; 7 nucleotides align to TRBD1. This CDR3 has 16 residues. Germline V lookup: CDR1 MNHNY, CDR2 SVGAGI (reference sequence). V shed 8 bases and J 2 bases; nucleotides not matched to a gene: 14. The CDR3 DNA reads as TGTGCCAGCTCCCGTGGGGACAGATACACTCAAGAGACCCAGTACTTC. This gives the protein CASSRGDRYTQETQYF.

DNA for the CDR3: TGTGCCAGCAGCTCGGGACGGTGGAACTATGGCTACACCTTC. This gives the protein CASSSGRWNYGYTF. The chain carries TRBV7-6 and TRBJ1-2; D may be TRBD1 (5 bases). Germline CDR1 reads SGHVS; CDR2 reads FNYEAQ. This CDR3 has 14 residues. Trimming cost V 4 bases and J 2 bases, with 11 bases left between them.

Regarding this clone: The same CDR3 arises from other DNA sequences in this sample as well. This chain joins TRBV5-1 and TRBJ2-1; TRBD2 agrees at 14 bases. There are 15 residues in the CDR3. Germline CDR1 is SGHRS and CDR2 is YFSETQ. The ends lost 4 bases at V and 7 bases at J; junction bases unmatched: 4. CDR3 sequence reads: CASSPGTSGSNEQFF. CDR3 DNA sequence: TGCGCCAGCAGCCCTGGGACTAGCGGGAGTAATGAGCAGTTCTTC. Full variable domain (outside the CDR3, taken from reference TRBV5-1 and TRBJ2-1): KAGVTQTPRYLIKTRGQQVTLSCSPISGHRSVSWYQQTPGQGLQFLFEYFSETQRNKGNFPGRFSGRQFSNSRSEMNVSTLELGDSALYLCASSPGTSGSNEQFFGPGTRLTVL.

V usage is TRBV5-6 and J usage is TRBJ2-4, with a tentative D call TRBD2 (5 bases). This CDR3 is 17 amino acids long. V dropped 4 bases and J dropped 3 bases, with 20 bases sitting between them. Per the germline V gene, CDR1 is SGHDT and CDR2 is YYEEEE. In nucleotides, the CDR3 is TGTGCCAGCAGCCCTGGGCCTCGCCCCGAGGGCAAAAACATTCAGTACTTC. It yields the protein CASSPGPRPEGKNIQYF.

This clone has a single count. V is TRBV2 and J is TRBJ2-7; 7 nucleotides agree with TRBD1. CDR1 is SNHLY and CDR2 is FYNNEI in the germline V gene. This CDR3 region has 13 residues. The V segment lost 3 bases and the J segment 4 bases; nucleotides outside the gene matches: 3. The CDR3 nucleotides read TGTGCCAGCAGTGAGGGACAGCAATACGAGCAGTACTTC. Its translation: CASSEGQQYEQYF. Full variable domain (missing parts from reference TRBV2 and TRBJ2-7): EPEVTQTPSHQVTQMGQEVILRCVPISNHLYFYWYRQILGQKVEFLVSFYNNEISEKSEIFDDQFSVERPDGSNFTLKIRSTKLEDSAMYFCASSEGQQYEQYFGPGTRLTVT.

Regarding this clone: This specimen includes other DNA sequences encoding the same CDR3. The chain joins TRBV7-6 to TRBJ2-3; D is possibly TRBD1 (6 bases). This CDR3 is 13 amino acids long. The germline CDR1 and CDR2 sequences are SGHVS and FNYEAQ. V lost 2 bases and J lost 4, with 7 bases in between. The CDR3, as DNA: TGTGCCAGCAGCTTATCAGGGGCAGATACGCAGTATTTT. This encodes CASSLSGADTQYF.

The rearrangement joins TRBV4-1 to TRBJ2-1; 7 bases match TRBD1. With 5 bases clipped from V and 9 bases from J, the junction kept 16 bases outside the gene matches. The CDR3 is made up of 16 amino acids. Germline CDR1 and CDR2: MGHRA and YSYEKL. The CDR3 nucleotides are TGCGCCAGCAGCGCTACAGACAGGGTATCCGTAGGTGAGCAGTTCTTC. Translation: CASSATDRVSVGEQFF.

This chain uses TRBV7-9 with TRBJ2-7, with D possibly being TRBD1 (6 bases). V was clipped by 7 bases and J by 5 bases, with 27 bases between them. The CDR3 covers 17 residues. Germline lookup yields CDR1 SEHNR and CDR2 FQNEAQ (reference sequence). The CDR3 is CASTSFLGARFLDEQYF. CDR3 nucleotides: TGTGCCAGCACCTCTTTTTTGGGGGCGAGATTCTTGGACGAGCAGTACTTC. The full variable domain, in which reference TRBV7-9 and TRBJ2-7 provide the parts outside the CDR3, is DTGVSQNPRHKITKRGQNVTFRCDPISEHNRLYWYRQTLGQGPEFLTYFQNEAQLEKSRLLSDRFSAERPKGSFSTLEIQRTEQGDSAMYLCASTSFLGARFLDEQYFGPGTRLTVT.

This chain joins TRBV6-5 and TRBJ1-4; D not certain. The CDR3 is 13 amino acids. The V and J ends lost 0 bases and 7 bases respectively, with 6 bases between them. Germline CDR1 MNHEY, CDR2 SVGAGI. The CDR3 nucleotides read TGTGCCAGCAGTTACTCAGGGATTGAAAAACTGTTTTTT. Its protein is CASSYSGIEKLFF.